This T cell receptor (beta chain) was recovered during a study of blood T cell repertoires in COVID-19. Study-wide context: COVID-19 samples, acute and convalescent, were from the United States, Italy and Spain.

This clone has just one count. In the authors' workflow: The assay estimated nucleated cells by amplifying reference gene primers. Profiled with immunoSEQ multiplex PCR; TCRdb holds only in-frame clones, not every one. The DNA was the basis for D and trimming; V, J and clone size are from that table. This sample yields about 39,000 clones, of which around 83% are seen a single time; about 4.2% belongs to the top ten. Germline V gene sequence: CDR1 ENHRY, CDR2 SYGVKD. Trimming shortened V by 5 bases and J by 1 base, and 8 bases separated the two germline ends. This CDR3 is 13 amino acids long. The chain uses TRBV10-3 and TRBJ2-5; D is perhaps TRBD1 (5 bases). What was sequenced was peripheral blood. This TCR was sampled from a man in his sixties with acute or convalescent COVID-19. In DNA form, the CDR3 reads TGTGCCATCAGTCGTCAGGGCCAAGAGACCCAGTACTTC. This codes for CAISRQGQETQYF.